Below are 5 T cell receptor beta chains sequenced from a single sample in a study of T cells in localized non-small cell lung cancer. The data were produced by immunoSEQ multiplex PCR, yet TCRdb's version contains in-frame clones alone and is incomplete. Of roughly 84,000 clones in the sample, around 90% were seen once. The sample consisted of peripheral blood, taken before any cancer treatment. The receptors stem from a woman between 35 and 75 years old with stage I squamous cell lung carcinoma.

The CDR3 here is CASSYGSGSTDTQYF. In DNA form, the CDR3 reads TGTGCCAGCAGTTACGGGAGCGGTAGCACAGATACGCAGTATTTT. The chain recombines TRBV6-5 with TRBJ2-3, with a possible D match to TRBD2 (5 bases). Germline-derived CDR1 and CDR2 are MNHEY and SVGAGI. Trimming shortened V by 2 bases and J by 0 bases, and 9 bases separated the two germline ends. CDR3 size: 15 residues.

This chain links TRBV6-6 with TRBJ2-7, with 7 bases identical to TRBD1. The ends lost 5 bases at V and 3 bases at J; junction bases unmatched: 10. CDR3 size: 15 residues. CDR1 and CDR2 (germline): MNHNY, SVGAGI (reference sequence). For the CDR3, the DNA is TGTGCCAGCAGTGGGTTTTCGGCAGGGGGCTACGAGCAGTACTTC. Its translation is CASSGFSAGGYEQYF.

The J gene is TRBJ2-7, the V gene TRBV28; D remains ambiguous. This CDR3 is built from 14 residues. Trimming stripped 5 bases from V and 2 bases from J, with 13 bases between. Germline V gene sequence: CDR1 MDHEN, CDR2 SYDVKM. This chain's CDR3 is CASSNPTMTYEQYF. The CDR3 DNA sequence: TGTGCCAGCAGTAATCCAACCATGACCTACGAGCAGTACTTC.

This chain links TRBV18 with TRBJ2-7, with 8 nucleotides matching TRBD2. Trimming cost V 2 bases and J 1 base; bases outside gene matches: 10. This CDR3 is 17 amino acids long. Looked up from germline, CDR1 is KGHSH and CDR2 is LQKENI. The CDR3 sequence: CASSPVETGGRSYEQYF. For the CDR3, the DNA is TGTGCCAGCTCACCAGTTGAGACGGGGGGGAGATCCTACGAGCAGTACTTC.

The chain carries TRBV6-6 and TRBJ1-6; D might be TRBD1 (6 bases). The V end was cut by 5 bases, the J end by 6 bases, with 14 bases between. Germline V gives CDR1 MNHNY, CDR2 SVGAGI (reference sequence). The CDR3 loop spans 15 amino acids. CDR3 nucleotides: TGTGCCAGCAGTCCGAGACAGGAAGGTAATTCACCCCTCCACTTT. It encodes CASSPRQEGNSPLHF.